The 23 T cell receptor beta chains below were found in one sample sequenced in a study of human T cells and chemical hapten exposure. The time point was: pre-sensitization, week 0. This sample's treatment: therapeutic diphenylcyclopropenone sensitization with weekly scalp DPC. TCRdb called the RACE reads again in MiXCR, with one record for every CDR3 protein. The table has around 110,000 distinct CDR3 sequences, 9.5% to 15% seen once. The sample here was whole blood, taken in connection with sensitization to the hapten diphenylcyclopropenone (DPC). The origin of the receptors is a woman aged 45-65 years with alopecia areata. Some clones in this sample may be carry-over from other donors' samples.

This clonotype appeared many times. The rearrangement uses TRBV10-2 and TRBJ2-3, with 7 bases matching TRBD2. Germline V gene lookup returns CDR1 WSHSY and CDR2 SAAADI. CDR3 length: 17 residues. With V trimmed by 5 bases and J by 3 bases, 14 bases remained unmatched. CDR3 residues: CASSPRAGGSRTDTQYF. The CDR3 DNA follows: TGCGCCAGCAGTCCCCGGGCGGGCGGGAGTCGGACAGATACGCAGTATTTT.

The chain uses TRBV6-6 and TRBJ2-3; D is possibly TRBD2 (6 bases). Germline CDR1 MNHNY, CDR2 SVGAGI (reference sequence). V gave up 5 bases and J gave up 1 base, with 16 bases separating them. This CDR3 has 16 amino acids. This CDR3 is CASSPLGRGGTDTQYF. In DNA, the CDR3 is TGTGCCAGCAGTCCATTAGGGCGGGGAGGCACAGATACGCAGTATTTT.

V and J are TRBV24-1 and TRBJ2-1, with D possibly being TRBD2 (6 bases). The CDR3 length is 17 residues. Per germline, CDR1 KGHDR and CDR2 SFDVKD. Between the trimmed V and J ends, which lost 3 bases and 1 base, there was a span of 15 bases. The CDR3 sequence: CATSDKSGYKSYNEQFF. The CDR3 DNA reads as TGTGCCACCAGTGATAAAAGCGGGTACAAGTCCTACAATGAGCAGTTCTTC.

This clonotype was seen a few times. This chain links TRBV5-1 with TRBJ1-1; the D gene is possibly TRBD1 (5 bases). From germline, CDR1 is SGHRS and CDR2 YFSETQ. V gave up 4 bases and J gave up 7 bases, with 8 bases separating them. The CDR3 has 11 residues. DNA of the CDR3: TGCGCCAGCAGCGATGACAGTGAAGCTTTCTTT. Its protein product is CASSDDSEAFF.

This clonotype was observed many times. The chain employs TRBV2 and TRBJ1-5; 8 bases map to TRBD1. With V trimmed by 8 bases and J by 2 bases, 8 bases remained unmatched. The CDR3 loop spans 15 amino acids. Germline V CDR1 and CDR2: SNHLY, FYNNEI. CDR3 in amino acids: CASRSGTGGNQPQHF. DNA of the CDR3: TGTGCCAGCCGTTCCGGGACAGGCGGCAATCAGCCCCAGCATTTT.

The genes are TRBV5-6 and TRBJ2-1; TRBD2 aligns across 7 bases. The CDR3 sequence is 15 residues long. Trimming cost V 2 bases and J 4 bases; bases outside gene matches: 6. Germline values: CDR1 SGHDT, CDR2 YYEEEE. CDR3 in amino acids: CASSLNREVYNEQFF. The CDR3 coding sequence is TGTGCCAGCAGCTTAAATCGGGAGGTTTACAATGAGCAGTTCTTC.

This clonotype has just a few counts. The genes are TRBV12-3 or TRBV12-4 and TRBJ1-2; 9 bases are shared with TRBD1. The CDR3 sequence is 15 residues long. V trimming: 6 bases; J trimming: 4 bases; junction bases outside the gene matches: 9. DNA of the CDR3: TGTGCCAGCAGGGCGGGACAGGGAGTAATCTATGGCTACACCTTC. Translated: CASRAGQGVIYGYTF.

This clonotype was observed a handful of times. The chain combines TRBV6-5 with TRBJ2-7; D perhaps matches TRBD2 (5 bases). The V end was cut by 0 bases, the J end by 3 bases, with 12 bases between. The CDR3 has 15 amino acids. Germline V lookup: CDR1 MNHEY, CDR2 SVGAGI. The CDR3 spells CASSYSVSGLYEQYF. The DNA of the CDR3 is TGTGCCAGCAGTTACTCGGTCAGCGGCCTCTACGAGCAGTACTTC.

The rearrangement joins TRBV3-1 to TRBJ2-5; possibly TRBD1 for D (5 bases). V lost 2 bases, J lost 5 bases, and 12 bases lay in between. The germline V gene has CDR1 LGHDT and CDR2 YNNKEL (reference sequence). The CDR3 runs to 14 residues. The CDR3 protein is CASSQLDSRETQYF. The CDR3 DNA reads TGTGCCAGCAGCCAACTAGACAGCAGGGAGACCCAGTACTTC.

This clonotype was detected a few times. The CDR3 sequence: CASSYGRGLYGYTF. The CDR3 DNA follows: TGTGCCAGCAGTTACGGTCGAGGGCTCTATGGCTACACCTTC. The V and J genes are TRBV6-5 and TRBJ1-2, with no clear D. The CDR3 consists of 14 residues. Per the germline V gene, CDR1 is MNHEY and CDR2 is SVGAGI. Trimming shortened V by 2 bases and J by 4 bases, and 11 bases separated the two germline ends.

This clonotype was counted between two and nine times. V and J are TRBV4-3 and TRBJ2-7; 8 positions match TRBD2. This CDR3 has 15 amino acids. V shed 1 base, J shed 5 bases, and the junction held 7 bases outside the gene matches. Per germline, CDR1 LGHNA and CDR2 YSLEER. CDR3 loop: CASSQGSGTSNEQYF. CDR3 DNA sequence: TGCGCCAGCAGCCAAGGGTCCGGGACTAGTAACGAGCAGTACTTC.

The chain joins TRBV7-6 to TRBJ2-1; TRBD2 aligns across 10 bases. The CDR3 is made up of 17 amino acids. The V gene's germline CDR1 is SGHVS and CDR2 FNYEAQ. Germline trimming cut 5 bases from V and 7 bases from J; bases unmatched to any gene: 14. CDR3 sequence (DNA): TGTGCCAGCAGCAAGGCTGTTACTAGCGGGATAGGGAATGAGCAGTTCTTC. Protein product: CASSKAVTSGIGNEQFF.

This clonotype was seen ten or more times. This chain links TRBV20-1 with TRBJ2-5; D perhaps matches TRBD1 (6 bases). Germline V gene sequence: CDR1 DFQATT, CDR2 SNEGSKA (reference sequence). Trimming removed 5 bases from V and 5 bases from J, with 18 bases in between. The CDR3 spans 14 residues. The CDR3 is CSAPIGTLRETQYF. The CDR3, as DNA: TGCAGTGCTCCAATAGGGACATTGCGGGAGACCCAGTACTTC.

This chain's CDR3 is CASSRTGTDDEQYF. The CDR3, as DNA: TGTGCCAGCAGCCGCACGGGGACAGACGACGAGCAGTACTTC. V is TRBV7-2 and J is TRBJ2-7; 7 positions match TRBD1. The germline V gene encodes CDR1 SGHTA and CDR2 FQGNSA. V was clipped by 5 bases and J by 5 bases; unmatched bases: 9. This CDR3 contains 14 residues.

This clonotype was seen at least ten times. This chain uses TRBV6-2 or TRBV6-3 with TRBJ2-1; no clear D gene. Trimming stripped 4 bases from V and 12 bases from J, with 13 bases between. CDR3 size: 12 residues. Germline V gene lookup returns CDR1 MNHEY and CDR2 SVGEGT. The CDR3 is CASSSWSFGQFF. The CDR3 region has the DNA TGTGCCAGCAGTTCATGGTCCTTCGGGCAGTTCTTC.

This clonotype was detected ten times or more. The chain combines TRBV10-2 with TRBJ1-5; possible D gene TRBD1, 6 bases. CDR3 length equals 15 residues. Trimming shortened V by 3 bases and J by 9 bases, and 18 bases separated the two germline ends. CDR1 is WSHSY and CDR2 is SAAADI in the germline V gene. CDR3 nucleotides: TGCGCCAGCAGTGATTGGCAGGGGTCCCCCGGGCCCCAGCATTTT. Protein product: CASSDWQGSPGPQHF.

There are many counts of this clonotype. The chain employs TRBV6-2 or TRBV6-3 and TRBJ1-4, with TRBD1 identical over 8 bases. CDR1 MNHEY and CDR2 SVGEGT come from the germline V gene. After removal of 4 bases from V and 8 bases from J, the junction contained 6 bases not matched to a gene. CDR3 size: 14 residues. CDR3 sequence (DNA): TGTGCCAGCAGTTCCGGACAGGGTGGCGAAAAACTGTTTTTT. Translating it yields CASSSGQGGEKLFF.

The rearrangement uses TRBV29-1 and TRBJ1-1; tentatively, D is TRBD1 (5 bases). The germline V and J ends were trimmed by 4 bases and 3 bases, with 9 bases remaining between them. This CDR3 comprises 12 residues. Germline CDR1 reads SQVTM; CDR2 reads ANQGSEA. The CDR3: CSVVGEYTEAFF. For the CDR3, the DNA is TGCAGCGTTGTAGGGGAGTACACTGAAGCTTTCTTT.

There are a few counts of this clonotype. CDR3 sequence: CASLSRQTNTGELFF. In DNA form, the CDR3 reads TGTGCCAGCCTATCGAGACAGACGAACACCGGGGAGCTGTTTTTT. This chain links TRBV7-2 with TRBJ2-2; D might be TRBD1 (5 bases). This CDR3 has 15 residues. Trimming stripped 8 bases from V and 0 bases from J, with 13 bases between. Germline loops: CDR1 SGHTA, CDR2 FQGNSA. The full variable domain, in which reference TRBV7-2 and TRBJ2-2 provide the parts outside the CDR3, is GAGVSQSPSNKVTEKGKDVELRCDPISGHTALYWYRQSLGQGLEFLIYFQGNSAPDKSGLPSDRFSAERTGGSVSTLTIQRTQQEDSAVYLCASLSRQTNTGELFFGEGSRLTVL.

This chain uses TRBV12-3 or TRBV12-4 with TRBJ2-1; the D is unclear. This CDR3 comprises 16 residues. V lost 6 bases and J lost 6, with 21 bases in between. For the CDR3, the DNA is TGTGCCAGCAGCCCCCGAATTTCCTCGGGCGGCAATGAGCAGTTCTTC. It yields the protein CASSPRISSGGNEQFF.

This chain connects TRBV12-3 or TRBV12-4 to TRBJ2-1; 13 bases align to TRBD2. V gave up 6 bases and J gave up 10 bases; unmatched junction bases: 0. The CDR3 sequence is 12 residues long. The CDR3 coding sequence is TGTGCCAGCAGGACTAGCGGGAGGGAGCAGTTCTTC. It yields the protein CASRTSGREQFF.

This clonotype appeared a few times. This chain links TRBV20-1 with TRBJ2-5; 10 positions match TRBD2. CDR3 length equals 18 residues. Looked up from germline, CDR1 is DFQATT and CDR2 is SNEGSKA (reference sequence). With 3 bases clipped from V and 1 base from J, the junction kept 14 bases outside the gene matches. CDR3: CSASELDLLAGVQETQYF. The CDR3 nucleotides read TGCAGTGCTAGTGAACTAGATCTGCTAGCGGGGGTCCAAGAGACCCAGTACTTC.

V gene TRBV6-6 combines with J gene TRBJ1-6, with 7 bases identical to TRBD1. Per the germline V gene, CDR1 is MNHNY and CDR2 is SVGAGI (reference sequence). This CDR3 spans 17 amino acids. The V gene end was trimmed by 6 bases and the J gene end by 9 bases; junction bases not matched to a gene: 17. CDR3 DNA sequence: TGTGCCAGCAGCCCCCGGAATTACAGGGGTCCTGGTTCACCCCTCCACTTT. Residues: CASSPRNYRGPGSPLHF.